Detailed here is one T cell receptor (beta chain). Its antigen is as yet unknown. The data stem from a study of T cells after posttransplantation cyclophosphamide. Sequenced by immunoSEQ multiplex PCR; TCRdb stores in-frame clones only, minus some. The sample has around 16,000 clones; roughly 94% are singletons. Whole-study results and caveats: Recipient CMV seropositivity and CMV reactivation strongly tracked TRB clonality.

Cells defined as naive were viable CD3+CD4+ or CD3+CD8+ and CCR7+CD45RA+CD45RO-CD95-CD27+CD28+. Peripheral blood was collected from the related graft donor on the marrow donation day. Sample: naive CD4+ T cells sorted from blood. The sequence was collected from a woman aged 50 to 60 in good health and a related stem cell transplant donor.

This chain's CDR3 is CASSLVGRGEGYGYTF. In nucleotides, the CDR3 is TGTGCCAGCAGCTTAGTGGGCAGGGGAGAAGGTTATGGCTACACCTTC. The chain recombines TRBV7-2 with TRBJ1-2; possibly TRBD1 for D (6 bases). V lost 1 base and J 5 bases, leaving 17 bases between the germline ends. Germline-derived CDR1 and CDR2 are SGHTA and FQGNSA. The CDR3 consists of 16 residues.